Listed here are 24 T cell receptor beta chains from one sample, sequenced in a study of T cell changes during pregnancy in multiple sclerosis (dated by TCRdb to about 2019). Libraries were prepared through the immunoSEQ multiplex PCR assay. The source is immuneACCESS, and TCRdb retained only in-frame sequences with V and J called. Part of the clones is not carried over; for the studies checked, unresolved V genes explain less than half of this, and the remainder is unexplained. The sample has tens of thousands of clones on record, approximately 94% of them singletons. The ten largest clones add up to roughly 5% of the sample. The specimen comprised CD8+ T cells from peripheral blood mononuclear cells, sampled before pregnancy. These receptor sequences come from a female donor with multiple sclerosis, enrolled in a pregnancy study.

The rearrangement uses TRBV11-2 and TRBJ2-7; TRBD2 is a possible D gene (5 bases). V was clipped by 5 bases and J by 3 bases, with 11 bases between them. The CDR3 runs to 13 residues. Germline CDR1 reads SGHAT; CDR2 reads FQNNGV. CDR3 sequence reads: CASSAGLHYEQYF. CDR3 in DNA: TGTGCCAGCAGCGCCGGACTCCACTACGAGCAGTACTTC.

The chain combines TRBV9 with TRBJ2-3, with TRBD1 as a possible D gene (6 bases). V lost 3 bases and J lost 2, with 13 bases in between. The CDR3 loop spans 15 amino acids. CDR1 and CDR2 from the germline V gene are SGDLS and YYNGEE. The CDR3 bases are TGTGCCAGCAGCGCAGGACAGTCCCTCACAGATACGCAGTATTTT. Translation gives CASSAGQSLTDTQYF.

This chain links TRBV19 with TRBJ2-7; TRBD2 agrees at 11 bases. J gave up 3 bases and V 4 bases, and 8 bases lay outside the gene matches. This CDR3 spans 16 amino acids. Germline loops: CDR1 LNHDA, CDR2 SQIVND (reference sequence). CDR3 DNA sequence: TGTGCCAGTAGTACCGGGACTAGCGGACCTTTCTACGAGCAGTACTTC. Its protein product is CASSTGTSGPFYEQYF.

The chain joins TRBV5-4 to TRBJ1-2; possibly TRBD1 for D (6 bases). V shed 3 bases and J shed 6 bases, with 18 bases lying between them. CDR3 size: 15 residues. In germline, CDR1 is SGHNT, CDR2 YYREEE (reference sequence). The CDR3 sequence is CASSSWVQEGDGYTF. CDR3 in DNA: TGTGCCAGCAGCTCCTGGGTTCAAGAGGGGGATGGCTACACCTTC.

The V call is TRBV5-1, the J call TRBJ2-1; possible D gene TRBD1, 6 bases. The CDR3 is 11 amino acids. Trimming cost V 4 bases and J 10 bases, with 9 bases left between them. Germline assignment: CDR1 SGHRS and CDR2 YFSETQ. In nucleotides, the CDR3 is TGCGCCAGCAGCCTCGGGACAGAGCAGTTCTTC. Protein sequence: CASSLGTEQFF.

V usage is TRBV5-4 and J usage is TRBJ1-2; 7 nucleotides align to TRBD1. The germline V gene encodes CDR1 SGHNT and CDR2 YYREEE (reference sequence). The CDR3 is 15 amino acids. The trim removed 4 bases at V and 4 bases at J, leaving 10 bases unmatched. The CDR3 region is CASSEDRLEGYGYTF. Written as DNA, the CDR3 is TGTGCCAGCAGCGAGGACAGGTTGGAGGGCTATGGCTACACCTTC.

This clone is a singleton in its sample. The chain recombines TRBV4-2 with TRBJ2-1, with 7 bases fitting TRBD2. Germline V gives CDR1 LGHNA, CDR2 YNFKEQ. J lost 8 bases, V lost 1 base, and 11 bases had no gene match. This CDR3 comprises 16 residues. The CDR3 region is CASSQGRWEGRYEQFF. As DNA, the CDR3 is TGTGCCAGCAGCCAAGGAAGGTGGGAGGGCCGATATGAGCAGTTCTTC.

The gene calls are TRBV5-1 and TRBJ2-2, with D hard to call. The CDR3 covers 12 residues. With 4 bases removed from V and 6 bases from J, the gap between germline ends came to 7 bases. The germline V gene encodes CDR1 SGHRS and CDR2 YFSETQ. CDR3 DNA: TGCGCCAGCAGCCCCGTCTCCGGGGAGCTGTTTTTT. Translating gives CASSPVSGELFF.

This chain joins TRBV7-9 and TRBJ1-2; a possible D gene is TRBD1 (6 bases). This CDR3 is built from 16 residues. The ends were cut back, 4 bases at V and 5 bases at J, with 20 bases in the middle. Looked up from germline, CDR1 is SEHNR and CDR2 is FQNEAQ (reference sequence). This CDR3 reads CASSSSPGEGKYGYTF. CDR3 nucleotide sequence: TGTGCCAGCAGCTCCTCCCCAGGGGAAGGGAAGTATGGCTACACCTTC. The full variable domain, its missing parts supplied by reference TRBV7-9 and TRBJ1-2, is DTGVSQNPRHKITKRGQNVTFRCDPISEHNRLYWYRQTLGQGPEFLTYFQNEAQLEKSRLLSDRFSAERPKGSFSTLEIQRTEQGDSAMYLCASSSSPGEGKYGYTFGSGTRLTVV.

The chain recombines TRBV27 with TRBJ1-2, with D possibly being TRBD1 (5 bases). In germline, CDR1 is MNHEY, CDR2 SMNVEV (reference sequence). V shed 7 bases and J shed 10 bases, with 16 bases lying between them. The CDR3 has 12 residues. The CDR3 DNA reads TGTGCCAGCATGTCCAGGGCCCTGCTCTACACCTTC. This codes for CASMSRALLYTF.

The sample holds one count of this clone. The chain carries TRBV27 and TRBJ2-7, with a possible D match to TRBD2 (6 bases). Looked up from germline, CDR1 is MNHEY and CDR2 is SMNVEV (reference sequence). V lost 0 bases and J lost 6, with 12 bases in between. This CDR3 region has 14 residues. The CDR3 region is CASSLSPEGIEQYF. CDR3 DNA: TGTGCCAGCAGTTTATCTCCGGAGGGGATCGAGCAGTACTTC.

The chain combines TRBV4-1 with TRBJ1-4; D unresolved. With 4 bases removed from V and 3 bases from J, the gap between germline ends came to 18 bases. CDR1 MGHRA and CDR2 YSYEKL come from the germline V gene. CDR3 length: 17 amino acids. This CDR3 is CASSRVPGVGSNEKLFF. The DNA of the CDR3 is TGCGCCAGCAGCCGAGTCCCCGGGGTTGGATCTAATGAAAAACTGTTTTTT.

This rearrangement joins TRBV7-9 to TRBJ2-7, with a tentative D call TRBD1 (5 bases). This CDR3 comprises 16 residues. The germline V gene encodes CDR1 SEHNR and CDR2 FQNEAQ (reference sequence). The germline V and J ends were trimmed by 2 bases and 1 base, with 15 bases remaining between them. The CDR3 sequence: CASSLFREHGSYEQYF. DNA of the CDR3: TGTGCCAGCAGCTTATTCAGGGAACACGGATCCTACGAGCAGTACTTC. The variable domain in full, completed from reference TRBV7-9 and TRBJ2-7, reads DTGVSQNPRHKITKRGQNVTFRCDPISEHNRLYWYRQTLGQGPEFLTYFQNEAQLEKSRLLSDRFSAERPKGSFSTLEIQRTEQGDSAMYLCASSLFREHGSYEQYFGPGTRLTVT.

The genes are TRBV4-1 and TRBJ2-7; D is unresolved. The CDR3 is 15 amino acids. Germline V gene data show CDR1 as MGHRA and CDR2 as YSYEKL. Trimming removed 3 bases from V and 5 bases from J, with 17 bases in between. The CDR3 nucleotides are TGCGCCAGCAGCCAGACCGCGGTAAGATATGACGAGCAGTACTTC. Protein sequence: CASSQTAVRYDEQYF.

The chain has TRBV27 and TRBJ2-1, with D tentatively TRBD2 (5 bases). The CDR3 is made up of 15 amino acids. CDR1 is MNHEY and CDR2 is SMNVEV in the germline V gene (reference sequence). V gave up 6 bases and J gave up 9 bases, with 21 bases separating them. The CDR3 DNA sequence: TGTGCCAGCAGCCGAGGCCAGGACTGGTTTGGTGAGCAGTTCTTC. Protein product: CASSRGQDWFGEQFF.

This sequence joins TRBV5-1 and TRBJ2-3; 8 bases align to TRBD2. Germline-derived CDR1 and CDR2 are SGHRS and YFSETQ. The CDR3 covers 16 residues. Trimming cost V 0 bases and J 3 bases; bases outside gene matches: 6. The CDR3 DNA reads as TGCGCCAGCAGCTTGGATGGAGCGGGAGCAACAGATACGCAGTATTTT. Encoded protein: CASSLDGAGATDTQYF. Variable domain in full (rest from reference TRBV5-1 and TRBJ2-3): KAGVTQTPRYLIKTRGQQVTLSCSPISGHRSVSWYQQTPGQGLQFLFEYFSETQRNKGNFPGRFSGRQFSNSRSEMNVSTLELGDSALYLCASSLDGAGATDTQYFGPGTRLTVL.

The rearrangement uses TRBV18 and TRBJ2-2; a possible D gene is TRBD1 (6 bases). Germline V gene sequence: CDR1 KGHSH, CDR2 LQKENI. The CDR3 runs to 13 residues. With 3 bases removed from V and 6 bases from J, the gap between germline ends came to 8 bases. CDR3 in DNA: TGTGCCAGCTCACCGGCAGGGGCCGGGGAGCTGTTTTTT. This gives the protein CASSPAGAGELFF.

J is TRBJ2-7 and V is TRBV7-2, with 7 bases that match TRBD2. Germline V gene sequence: CDR1 SGHTA, CDR2 FQGNSA. This CDR3 spans 14 amino acids. With V trimmed by 1 base and J by 4 bases, 4 bases remained unmatched. CDR3 nucleotide sequence: TGTGCCAGCAGCTTAGTGCGGGAGTGGTACGAGCAGTACTTC. Translated: CASSLVREWYEQYF.

V gene TRBV25-1 combines with J gene TRBJ2-3; 7 bases align to TRBD1. V shed 8 bases, J shed 5 bases, and the junction held 1 base outside the gene matches. CDR1 and CDR2 from the germline V gene are MGHDK and SYGVNS. The CDR3 runs 11 residues. The CDR3 is CASRQGDTQYF. As DNA, the CDR3 is TGTGCCAGCCGACAGGGAGATACGCAGTATTTT.

The chain carries TRBV27 and TRBJ1-2, with 9 bases lining up with TRBD1. Germline CDR1 and CDR2: MNHEY and SMNVEV (reference sequence). The CDR3 totals 15 residues. V lost 0 bases to trimming and J lost 5 bases; unmatched junction nucleotides: 4. The DNA for the CDR3 is TGTGCCAGCAGTTTATCAGGGACAGGGAAATATGGCTACACCTTC. It is translated as CASSLSGTGKYGYTF.

This chain links TRBV27 with TRBJ2-3; 11 bases fit TRBD2. CDR1 and CDR2 from the germline V gene are MNHEY and SMNVEV (reference sequence). The CDR3 length is 17 residues. With V trimmed by 5 bases and J by 2 bases, 9 bases remained unmatched. The CDR3 loop reads CASSTPTSGGPTDTQYF. The DNA for the CDR3 is TGTGCCAGCAGTACACCAACTAGCGGGGGCCCCACAGATACGCAGTATTTT.

The V and J genes are TRBV27 and TRBJ2-7, with D perhaps TRBD2 (5 bases). The CDR3 extends over 13 amino acids. The V and J ends lost 3 bases and 3 bases respectively, with 9 bases between them. Germline loops: CDR1 MNHEY, CDR2 SMNVEV (reference sequence). This CDR3 reads CASSLSGNYEQYF. In DNA form, the CDR3 reads TGTGCCAGCAGTTTGAGCGGAAACTACGAGCAGTACTTC.

Remarks on this clone: Other DNA sequences in the same sample also yield this CDR3. J is TRBJ2-3 and V is TRBV5-6, with D maybe TRBD1 (5 bases). The germline V and J ends were trimmed by 5 bases and 3 bases, with 7 bases remaining between them. The CDR3 contains 12 residues. CDR1 and CDR2 from the germline V gene are SGHDT and YYEEEE. The CDR3 loop reads CASSRGTDTQYF. The CDR3 coding sequence is TGTGCCAGCAGTAGGGGAACAGATACGCAGTATTTT.

J is TRBJ2-5 and V is TRBV7-6, with D perhaps TRBD1 (6 bases). This CDR3 is built from 13 residues. CDR1 SGHVS and CDR2 FNYEAQ come from the germline V gene. V lost 7 bases and J 4 bases, leaving 13 bases between the germline ends. The CDR3 DNA reads TGTGCCAGCAACTCAGGGGTGGGAGAGACCCAGTACTTC. Amino acid sequence: CASNSGVGETQYF.